This T cell receptor (beta chain) was captured by sequencing in a study of chemoradiotherapy in HPV16-positive cancers. Points from the study as a whole: Candidate HPV-specific clones and E7-related TCR motifs grew in tumor during treatment.

On this clone: Its antigen is not identified.

Clones were read by immunoSEQ multiplex PCR, and TCRdb kept only the in-frame ones, dropping some. The table lists about 11,000 clones, 76% of them singletons. Per the germline V gene, CDR1 is LGHNA and CDR2 is YSLEER. This CDR3 contains 15 residues. V lost 0 bases, J lost 9 bases, and 15 bases lay in between. The chain carries TRBV4-3 and TRBJ2-4; D remains ambiguous. The sequence was collected from a human donor with HPV-associated anogenital cancer. This specimen was taken from a patient who underwent chemoradiotherapy. CDR3 sequence: CASSQDVSSSGIQYF. In DNA form, the CDR3 reads TGCGCCAGCAGCCAAGACGTCTCCAGTTCTGGCATTCAGTACTTC.